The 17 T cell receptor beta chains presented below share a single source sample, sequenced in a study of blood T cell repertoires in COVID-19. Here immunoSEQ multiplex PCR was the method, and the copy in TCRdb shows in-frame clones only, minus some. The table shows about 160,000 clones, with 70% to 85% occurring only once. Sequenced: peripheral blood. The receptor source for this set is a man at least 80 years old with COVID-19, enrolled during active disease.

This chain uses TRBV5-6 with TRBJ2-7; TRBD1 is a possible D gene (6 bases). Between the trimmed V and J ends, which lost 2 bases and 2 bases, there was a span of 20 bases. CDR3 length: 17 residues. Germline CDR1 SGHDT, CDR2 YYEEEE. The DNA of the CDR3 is TGTGCCAGCAGCTTAGCAGGGGAAGGGTCGGGGACCTACGAGCAGTACTTC. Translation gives CASSLAGEGSGTYEQYF.

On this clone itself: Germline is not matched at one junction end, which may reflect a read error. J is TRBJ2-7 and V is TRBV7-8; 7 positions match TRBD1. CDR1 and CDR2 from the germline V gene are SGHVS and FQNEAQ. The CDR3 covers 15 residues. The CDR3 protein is CASSIASTGIYEQYF. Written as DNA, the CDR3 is TGTGCCAGCAGCATAGCATCGACAGGGATCTACGAGCAGTACTTC.

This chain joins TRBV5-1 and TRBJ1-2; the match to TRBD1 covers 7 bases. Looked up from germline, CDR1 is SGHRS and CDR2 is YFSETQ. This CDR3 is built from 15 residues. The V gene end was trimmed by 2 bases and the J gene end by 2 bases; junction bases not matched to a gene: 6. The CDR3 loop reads CASSLPDRANYGYTF. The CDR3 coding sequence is TGCGCCAGCAGCTTACCCGACAGGGCGAACTATGGCTACACCTTC.

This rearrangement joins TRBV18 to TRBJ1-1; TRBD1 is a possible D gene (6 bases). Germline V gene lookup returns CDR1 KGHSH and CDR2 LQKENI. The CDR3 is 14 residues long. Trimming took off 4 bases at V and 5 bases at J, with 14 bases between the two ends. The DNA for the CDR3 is TGTGCCAGCTCACGGAACAGGGAGGGAACTGAAGCTTTCTTT. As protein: CASSRNREGTEAFF.

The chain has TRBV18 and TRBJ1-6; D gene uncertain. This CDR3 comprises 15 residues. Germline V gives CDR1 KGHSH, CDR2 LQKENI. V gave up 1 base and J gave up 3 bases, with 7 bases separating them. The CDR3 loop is CASSPRQNYNSPLHF. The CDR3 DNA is TGTGCCAGCTCACCACGGCAGAACTATAATTCACCCCTCCACTTT.

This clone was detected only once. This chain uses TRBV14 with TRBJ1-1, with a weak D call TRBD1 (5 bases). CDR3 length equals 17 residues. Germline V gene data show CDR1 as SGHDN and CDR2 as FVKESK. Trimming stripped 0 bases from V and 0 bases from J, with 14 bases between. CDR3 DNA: TGTGCCAGCAGCCAAGATCCCAGGGAACTTATGAACACTGAAGCTTTCTTT. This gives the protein CASSQDPRELMNTEAFF.

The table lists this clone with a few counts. CDR3 amino acids: CATSRAQSSSYNEQFF. In nucleotides, the CDR3 is TGTGCCACCAGCAGAGCTCAGTCTAGCTCCTACAATGAGCAGTTCTTC. The gene calls are TRBV15 and TRBJ2-1; D remains unclear. Trimming cost V 1 base and J 0 bases, with 10 bases left between them. CDR1 is LNHNV and CDR2 is YYDKDF in the germline V gene (reference sequence). The CDR3 extends over 16 amino acids.

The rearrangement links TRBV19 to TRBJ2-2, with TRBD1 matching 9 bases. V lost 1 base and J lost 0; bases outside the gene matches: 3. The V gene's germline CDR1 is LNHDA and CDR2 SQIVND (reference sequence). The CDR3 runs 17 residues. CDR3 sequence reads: CASSIGTGATNTGELFF. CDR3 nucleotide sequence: TGTGCCAGTAGTATAGGGACAGGGGCCACGAACACCGGGGAGCTGTTTTTT.

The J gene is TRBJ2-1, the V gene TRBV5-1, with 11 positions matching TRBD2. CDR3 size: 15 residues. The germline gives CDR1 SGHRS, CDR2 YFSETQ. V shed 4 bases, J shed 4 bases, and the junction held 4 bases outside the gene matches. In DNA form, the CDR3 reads TGCGCCAGCAGCATCGGGACTAGCGGTTACAATGAGCAGTTCTTC. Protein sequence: CASSIGTSGYNEQFF.

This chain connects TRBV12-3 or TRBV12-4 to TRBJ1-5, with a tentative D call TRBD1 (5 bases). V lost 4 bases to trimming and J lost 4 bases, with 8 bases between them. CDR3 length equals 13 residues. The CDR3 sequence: CASSSRVNQPQHF. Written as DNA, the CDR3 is TGTGCCAGCAGTTCCAGGGTTAATCAGCCCCAGCATTTT.

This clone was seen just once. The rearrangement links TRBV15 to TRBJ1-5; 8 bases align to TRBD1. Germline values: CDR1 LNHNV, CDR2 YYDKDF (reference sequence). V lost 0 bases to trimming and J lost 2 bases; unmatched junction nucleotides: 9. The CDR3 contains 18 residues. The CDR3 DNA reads TGTGCCACCAGCAGAGATGAGACAGGGGCAACCGGCAATCAGCCCCAGCATTTT. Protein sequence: CATSRDETGATGNQPQHF.

CDR3 sequence (DNA): TGTGCCAGCAGCGACCAGGGGAGGGTGCGGGAAAAACTGTTTTTT. The encoded protein is CASSDQGRVREKLFF. The chain uses TRBV4-2 and TRBJ1-4; a possible D gene is TRBD1 (6 bases). There are 15 residues in the CDR3. The V and J ends lost 5 bases and 8 bases respectively, with 18 bases between them. Germline V lookup: CDR1 LGHNA, CDR2 YNFKEQ.

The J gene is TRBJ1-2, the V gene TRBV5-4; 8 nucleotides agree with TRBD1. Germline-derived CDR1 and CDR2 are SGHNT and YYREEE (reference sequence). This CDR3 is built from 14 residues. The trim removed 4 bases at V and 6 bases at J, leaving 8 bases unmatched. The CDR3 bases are TGTGCCAGCAGCCGGACAGGGCTGATGAATGGCTACACCTTC. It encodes CASSRTGLMNGYTF.

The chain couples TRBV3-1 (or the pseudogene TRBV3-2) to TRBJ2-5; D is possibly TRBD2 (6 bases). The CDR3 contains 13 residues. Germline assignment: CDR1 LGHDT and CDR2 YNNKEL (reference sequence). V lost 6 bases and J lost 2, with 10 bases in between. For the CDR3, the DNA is TGTGCCAGCAGTCCTGCGGGGCAAGAGACCCAGTACTTC. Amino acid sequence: CASSPAGQETQYF.

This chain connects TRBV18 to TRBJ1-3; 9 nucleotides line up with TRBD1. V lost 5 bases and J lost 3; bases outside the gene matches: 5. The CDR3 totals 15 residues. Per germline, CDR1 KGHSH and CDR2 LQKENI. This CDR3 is CASSTGTGNGNTIYF. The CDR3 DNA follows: TGTGCCAGCTCAACCGGGACAGGGAATGGAAACACCATATATTTT. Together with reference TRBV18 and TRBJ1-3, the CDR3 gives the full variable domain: NAGVMQNPRHLVRRRGQEARLRCSPMKGHSHVYWYRQLPEEGLKFMVYLQKENIIDESGMPKERFSAEFPKEGPSILRIQQVVRGDSAAYFCASSTGTGNGNTIYFGEGSWLTVV.

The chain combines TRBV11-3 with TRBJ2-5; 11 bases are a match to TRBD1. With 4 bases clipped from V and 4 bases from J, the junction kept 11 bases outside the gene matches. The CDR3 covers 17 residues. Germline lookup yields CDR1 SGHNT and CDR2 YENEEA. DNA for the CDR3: TGTGCCAGCAGCTCGGCGAGGACAGGGGGCTGGAGAGAGACCCAGTACTTC. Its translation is CASSSARTGGWRETQYF.

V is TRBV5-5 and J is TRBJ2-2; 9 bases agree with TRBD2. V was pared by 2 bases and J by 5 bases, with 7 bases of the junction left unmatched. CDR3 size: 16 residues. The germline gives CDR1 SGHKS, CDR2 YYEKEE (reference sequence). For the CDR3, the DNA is TGTGCCAGCAGCTTTGTATCTAGCGGGGATACCGGGGAGCTGTTTTTT. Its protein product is CASSFVSSGDTGELFF.